Shown below are 3 T cell receptor beta chains from a single sample sequenced in a study of blood T cell repertoires in COVID-19. The assay was immunoSEQ multiplex PCR, and TCRdb's table has in-frame clones only and misses some. The repertoire has hundreds of thousands of clones, around nine tenths of them found once; the top ten carry 6% to 8.5%. Material for sequencing was peripheral blood. The receptors shown here come from a woman in her sixties or seventies with COVID-19, enrolled during active disease.

This clone has just one count. The chain uses TRBV21-1 and TRBJ2-7; the tabulated D call, TRBD1, remains unverified against the DNA. TRBV21-1 is noted as a pseudogene. The CDR3 covers 16 residues. The CDR3 region has the DNA TGTGCCAGCAGCAAAGCAAGACAGGGCCGATTCCACGAGCAGTACTTC. This gives the protein CASSKARQGRFHEQYF.

This chain links TRBV29-1 with TRBJ1-5; possible D gene TRBD1, 6 bases. CDR3 length: 13 residues. V gave up 4 bases and J gave up 5 bases, with 12 bases separating them. Germline V gene data show CDR1 as SQVTM and CDR2 as ANQGSEA. In DNA form, the CDR3 reads TGCAGCGTTGTAACAGGGATCGATCAGCCCCAGCATTTT. As protein: CSVVTGIDQPQHF.

The chain couples TRBV3-1 (or the pseudogene TRBV3-2) to TRBJ1-3; 9 nucleotides align to TRBD1. V shed 2 bases, J shed 2 bases, and the junction held 16 bases outside the gene matches. The CDR3 is 20 amino acids. Germline loops: CDR1 LGHDT, CDR2 YNNKEL (reference sequence). In nucleotides, the CDR3 is TGTGCCAGCAGCCAACGCTTTGTCTCCGGGACAGGGAGAACTGGAAACACCATATATTTT. The encoded protein is CASSQRFVSGTGRTGNTIYF.